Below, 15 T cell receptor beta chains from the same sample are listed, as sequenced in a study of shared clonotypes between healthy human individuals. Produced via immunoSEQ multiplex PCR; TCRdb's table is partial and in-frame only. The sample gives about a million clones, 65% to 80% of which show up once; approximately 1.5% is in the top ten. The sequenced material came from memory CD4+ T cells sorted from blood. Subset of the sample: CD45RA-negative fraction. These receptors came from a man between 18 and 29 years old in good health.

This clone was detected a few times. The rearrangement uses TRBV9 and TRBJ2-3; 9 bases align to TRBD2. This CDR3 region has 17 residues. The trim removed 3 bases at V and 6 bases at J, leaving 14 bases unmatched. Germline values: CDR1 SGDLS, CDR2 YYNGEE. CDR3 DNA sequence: TGTGCCAGCAGCGCCGACCCGCGGGGACTAGCTAGGGATACGCAGTATTTT. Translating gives CASSADPRGLARDTQYF.

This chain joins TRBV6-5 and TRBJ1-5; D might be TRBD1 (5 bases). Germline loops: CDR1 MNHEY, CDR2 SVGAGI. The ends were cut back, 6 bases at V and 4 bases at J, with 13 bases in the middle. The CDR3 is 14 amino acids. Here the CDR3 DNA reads TGTGCCAGCAGACAACAAGGGGATAATCAGCCCCAGCATTTT. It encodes CASRQQGDNQPQHF.

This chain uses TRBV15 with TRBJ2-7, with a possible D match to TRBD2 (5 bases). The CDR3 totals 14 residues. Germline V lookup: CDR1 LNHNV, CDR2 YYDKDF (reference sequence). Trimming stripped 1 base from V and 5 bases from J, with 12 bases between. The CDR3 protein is CATSRGGSVHEQYF. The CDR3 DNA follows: TGTGCCACCAGCAGAGGGGGTAGCGTCCACGAGCAGTACTTC.

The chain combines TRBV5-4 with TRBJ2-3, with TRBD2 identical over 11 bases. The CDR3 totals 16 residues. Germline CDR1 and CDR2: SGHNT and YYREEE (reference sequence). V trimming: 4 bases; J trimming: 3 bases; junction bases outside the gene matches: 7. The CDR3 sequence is CASSPALAGVTDTQYF. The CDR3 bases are TGTGCCAGCAGCCCTGCACTAGCGGGAGTTACAGATACGCAGTATTTT.

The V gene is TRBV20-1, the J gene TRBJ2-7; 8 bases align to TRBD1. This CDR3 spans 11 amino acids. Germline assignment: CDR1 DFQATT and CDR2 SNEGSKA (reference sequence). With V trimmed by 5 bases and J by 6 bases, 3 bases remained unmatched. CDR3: CSASDRVEQYF. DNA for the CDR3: TGCAGTGCTTCGGACAGGGTCGAGCAGTACTTC.

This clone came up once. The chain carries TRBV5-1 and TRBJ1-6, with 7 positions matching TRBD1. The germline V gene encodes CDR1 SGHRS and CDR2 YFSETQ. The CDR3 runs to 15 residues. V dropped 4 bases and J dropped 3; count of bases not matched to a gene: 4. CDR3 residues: CASSPGTDYNSPLHF. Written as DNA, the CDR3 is TGCGCCAGCAGCCCTGGGACAGACTATAATTCACCCCTCCACTTT.

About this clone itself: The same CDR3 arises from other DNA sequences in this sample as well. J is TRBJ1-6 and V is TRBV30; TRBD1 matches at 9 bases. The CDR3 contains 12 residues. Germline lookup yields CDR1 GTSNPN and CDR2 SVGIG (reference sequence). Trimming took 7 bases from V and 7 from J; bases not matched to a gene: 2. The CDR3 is CASTGGNSPLHF. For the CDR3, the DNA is TGTGCCTCGACAGGGGGGAATTCACCCCTCCACTTT. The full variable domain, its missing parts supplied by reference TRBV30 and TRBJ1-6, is SQTIHQWPATLVQPVGSPLSLECTVEGTSNPNLYWYRQAAGRGLQLLFYSVGIGQISSEVPQNLSASRPQDRQFILSSKKLLLSDSGFYLCASTGGNSPLHFGNGTRLTVT.

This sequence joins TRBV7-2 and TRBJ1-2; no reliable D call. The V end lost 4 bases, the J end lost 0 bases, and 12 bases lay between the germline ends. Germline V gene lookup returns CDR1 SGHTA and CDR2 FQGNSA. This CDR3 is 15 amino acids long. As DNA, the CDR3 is TGTGCCAGCAGCTCAGATGGGCAGGCTAACTATGGCTACACCTTC. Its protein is CASSSDGQANYGYTF.

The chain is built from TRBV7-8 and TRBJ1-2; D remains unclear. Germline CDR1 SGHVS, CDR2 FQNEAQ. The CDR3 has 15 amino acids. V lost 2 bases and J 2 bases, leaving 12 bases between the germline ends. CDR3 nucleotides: TGTGCCAGCAGCTTACAGCCCGACGGGAACTATGGCTACACCTTC. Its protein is CASSLQPDGNYGYTF.

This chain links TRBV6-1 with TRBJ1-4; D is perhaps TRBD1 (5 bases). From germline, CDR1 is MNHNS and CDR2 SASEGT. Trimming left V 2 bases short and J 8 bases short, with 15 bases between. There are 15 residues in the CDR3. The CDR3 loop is CASSESGGMGEKLFF. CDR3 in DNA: TGTGCCAGCAGTGAATCGGGGGGAATGGGCGAAAAACTGTTTTTT.

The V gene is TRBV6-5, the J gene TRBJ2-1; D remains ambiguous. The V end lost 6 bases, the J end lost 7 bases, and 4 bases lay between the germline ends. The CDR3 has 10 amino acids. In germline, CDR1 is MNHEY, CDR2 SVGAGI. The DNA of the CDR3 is TGTGCCAGCAGCCGAAATGAGCAGTTCTTC. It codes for CASSRNEQFF.

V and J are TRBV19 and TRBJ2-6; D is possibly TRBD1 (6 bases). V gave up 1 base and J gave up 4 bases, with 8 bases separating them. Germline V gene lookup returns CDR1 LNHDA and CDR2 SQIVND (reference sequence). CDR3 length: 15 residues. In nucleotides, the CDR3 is TGTGCCAGTAGTATAGGACAGGTCGGGGCCAACGTCCTGACTTTC. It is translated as CASSIGQVGANVLTF.

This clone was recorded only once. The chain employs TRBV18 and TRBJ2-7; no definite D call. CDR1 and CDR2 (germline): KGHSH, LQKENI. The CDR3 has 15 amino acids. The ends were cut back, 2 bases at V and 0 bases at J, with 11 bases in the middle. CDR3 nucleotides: TGTGCCAGCTCACCATCCGGTGTGAGCTCCTACGAGCAGTACTTC. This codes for CASSPSGVSSYEQYF.

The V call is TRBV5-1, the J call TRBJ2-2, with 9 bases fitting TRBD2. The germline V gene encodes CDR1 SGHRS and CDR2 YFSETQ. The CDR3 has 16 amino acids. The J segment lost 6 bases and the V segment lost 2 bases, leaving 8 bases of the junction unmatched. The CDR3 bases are TGCGCCAGCAGCTTATCCAGCGGGGGGCGATCCGGGGAGCTGTTTTTT. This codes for CASSLSSGGRSGELFF.

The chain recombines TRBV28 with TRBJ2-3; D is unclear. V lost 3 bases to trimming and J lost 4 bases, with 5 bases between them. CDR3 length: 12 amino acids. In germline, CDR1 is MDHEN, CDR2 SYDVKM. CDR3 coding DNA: TGTGCCAGCAGTTTCGCGCCAGATACGCAGTATTTT. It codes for CASSFAPDTQYF.